The 9 T cell receptor beta chains given below trace back to one sample, sequenced in a study of control samples from healthy donors and cancer patients. Sequencing used immunoSEQ multiplex PCR; TCRdb keeps in-frame clones, though not all of them. The sample lists roughly 92,000 clones; about 88% were seen once. The sequencing input was blood. Every receptor here comes from a woman aged 55-70 years in good health.

A few counts support this clone. This sequence joins TRBV28 and TRBJ2-7; TRBD1 or TRBD2 may be the D gene (5 bases each). Looked up from germline, CDR1 is MDHEN and CDR2 is SYDVKM. CDR3 length equals 15 residues. Trimming left V 3 bases short and J 2 bases short, with 14 bases between. CDR3 residues: CASSLVGDPTYEQYF. In DNA, the CDR3 is TGTGCCAGCAGTTTGGTGGGGGATCCTACCTACGAGCAGTACTTC.

A word on this clone: Sequence at one end of the junction differs from germline and may be a read error. V usage is TRBV7-2 and J usage is TRBJ2-3, with a tentative D call TRBD2 (5 bases). The germline V gene has CDR1 SGHTA and CDR2 FQGNSA. The length of the CDR3 is 13 residues. The CDR3, as DNA: TGTGCCAGCGGCTTAGAGCGGCAAGATACGCAGTATTTT. As protein: CASGLERQDTQYF.

This chain connects TRBV18 to TRBJ2-2, with D uncertain. Germline V lookup: CDR1 KGHSH, CDR2 LQKENI. Between the trimmed V and J ends, which lost 7 bases and 4 bases, there was a span of 13 bases. This CDR3 is 14 amino acids long. The CDR3 sequence is CASFRTVSTGELFF. DNA for the CDR3: TGTGCCAGCTTCCGAACCGTGAGCACCGGGGAGCTGTTTTTT.

V usage is TRBV9 and J usage is TRBJ1-2; D is ambiguous. Germline loops: CDR1 SGDLS, CDR2 YYNGEE. This CDR3 has 12 residues. Trimming stripped 0 bases from V and 6 bases from J, with 6 bases between. The CDR3 DNA sequence: TGTGCCAGCAGCGTAGCTGGGAATGGCTACACCTTC. Protein sequence: CASSVAGNGYTF.

This chain links TRBV7-8 with TRBJ2-3; 8 bases align to TRBD1. The CDR3 sequence is 17 residues long. CDR1 is SGHVS, CDR2 FQNEAQ, per germline. Trimming at V came to 0 bases and at J to 6 bases, leaving 11 bases not matched to a gene. The CDR3, as DNA: TGTGCCAGCAGCTTAGCGGCAGGGGGCGTAACAGTTGATACGCAGTATTTT. This codes for CASSLAAGGVTVDTQYF.

The chain couples TRBV5-1 to TRBJ2-7; D is undetermined. V gave up 0 bases and J gave up 0 bases, with 7 bases separating them. Germline-derived CDR1 and CDR2 are SGHRS and YFSETQ. This CDR3 contains 14 residues. The CDR3 sequence: CASSLVGNSYEQYF. The CDR3 nucleotides are TGCGCCAGCAGCTTGGTGGGGAACTCCTACGAGCAGTACTTC.

CDR3 nucleotides: TGTGCCACCAGCAGAGAGGGGTCGAAAGCTTTCTTT. Encoded protein: CATSREGSKAFF. V and J are TRBV15 and TRBJ1-1, with D unclear. Looked up from germline, CDR1 is LNHNV and CDR2 is YYDKDF (reference sequence). The V end was cut by 0 bases, the J end by 9 bases, with 8 bases between. The CDR3 runs 12 residues. The full variable domain, in which reference TRBV15 and TRBJ1-1 provide the parts outside the CDR3, is DAMVIQNPRYQVTQFGKPVTLSCSQTLNHNVMYWYQQKSSQAPKLLFHYYDKDFNNEADTPDNFQSRRPNTSFCFLDIRSPGLGDTAMYLCATSREGSKAFFGQGTRLTVV.

V and J are TRBV20-1 and TRBJ1-5; D gene ambiguous. CDR1 is DFQATT, CDR2 SNEGSKA, per germline (reference sequence). The germline V and J ends were trimmed by 5 bases and 6 bases, with 5 bases remaining between them. CDR3 length: 10 amino acids. In DNA form, the CDR3 reads TGCAGTGCTGGGATTCAGCCCCAGCATTTT. It is translated as CSAGIQPQHF.

This chain links TRBV7-9 with TRBJ2-3; D remains unclear. V lost 4 bases and J lost 0, with 11 bases in between. Germline assignment: CDR1 SEHNR and CDR2 FQNEAQ (reference sequence). CDR3 size: 15 residues. The DNA of the CDR3 is TGTGCCAGCAGCTCACGTCGGGTTAGCACAGATACGCAGTATTTT. It encodes CASSSRRVSTDTQYF.